The rows below give T cell receptor beta chains drawn from one sample of a study of T cell responses to AZD1222 COVID-19 vaccine. Libraries were prepared by immunoSEQ multiplex PCR; TCRdb keeps only in-frame clonotypes and omits some of them. The sample consists of approximately 81,000 clones, approximately 90% of them appearing once. Material: peripheral blood, obtained on day 0 of MenACWY control vaccination. The receptors originated from an adult in good health. Both conserved end residues are part of each CDR3. A D gene is named only where the DNA matches it firmly. Expanded clones get a size class; other rows say once, few or many, or leave the size out.

TRBJ2-7	-	TRBV7-2	-	TGTGCCAGCAGCCTCCGGGACGCACACTACGAGCAGTACTTC	CASSLRDAHYEQYF
TRBJ2-7	-	TRBV18	-	TGTGCCAGCTCACCACCGGGCCTCGAGCAGTACTTC	CASSPPGLEQYF
TRBJ2-7	-	TRBV7-9	-	TGTGCCAGCAGCCCCTTAGGGGGGTCGACCTACGAGCAGTACTTC	CASSPLGGSTYEQYF
TRBJ2-1	-	TRBV24-1	-	TGTGCCACCAGTGACACTCAAACTACTGGTGAGCAGTTCTTC	CATSDTQTTGEQFF
TRBJ2-7	-	TRBV19	-	TGTGCCAGTAGTATAAAGAGTAGTGGGACCTACGAGCAGTACTTC	CASSIKSSGTYEQYF
TRBJ2-3	-	TRBV4-3	TRBD2	TGCGCCAGCAGCCCCCGGAGGGCGGGAGGGAGGACAGATACGCAGTATTTT	CASSPRRAGGRTDTQYF
TRBJ1-1	-	TRBV20-1	-	TGCAGTGCTAGTAATTTGGGGGCAAACACTGAAGCTTTCTTT	CSASNLGANTEAFF
TRBJ1-2	-	TRBV23-1	-	TGCGCCAGCAGTCAAGTTGAGACCGCCAGGTCCAACTATGGCTACACCTTC	CASSQVETARSNYGYTF
TRBJ2-1	-	TRBV5-6	TRBD2	TGTGCCAGCAGCTTGGAAGGACTAGCGGGAGGGTACCACAATGAGCAGTTCTTC	CASSLEGLAGGYHNEQFF
TRBJ1-2	-	TRBV5-6	TRBD1	TGTGCCAGCAGCCTCGGACAGGCCGATGGCTACACCTTC	CASSLGQADGYTF
TRBJ2-3	-	TRBV9	TRBD1	TGTGCCAGCAGCGTATTAGGGACAGGCACAGATACGCAGTATTTT	CASSVLGTGTDTQYF
TRBJ1-5	-	TRBV19	-	TGTGCCAGTAGCCCAGGTCGAAAAATTAGCAATCAGCCCCAGCATTTT	CASSPGRKISNQPQHF
TRBJ2-5	-	TRBV9	-	TGTGCCAGCAGTTTTACCGATTTGGAGACCCAGTACTTC	CASSFTDLETQYF
TRBJ1-5	-	TRBV3-1/TRBV3-2	-	TGTGCCAGCAGCCCCCTTAGGACACAATATAGCAATCAGCCCCAGCATTTT	CASSPLRTQYSNQPQHF
TRBJ2-1	-	TRBV9	TRBD1	TGTGCCAGCAGCTTTTCCGGGACAGGGGGCTTCAATGAGCAGTTCTTC	CASSFSGTGGFNEQFF
TRBJ2-3	-	TRBV10-3	TRBD2	TGTGCCATCAGTGAGGTGACTAGCGGGACCACAGATACGCAGTATTTT	CAISEVTSGTTDTQYF
TRBJ1-4	-	TRBV6-5	TRBD1	TGTGCCAGCACTAGGGGGACAGCCGAGGATGAAAAACTGTTTTTT	CASTRGTAEDEKLFF
TRBJ2-7	-	TRBV6-5	-	TGTGCCAGCAGGACTCAATACGAGCAGTACTTC	CASRTQYEQYF
TRBJ2-1	-	TRBV5-8	TRBD2	TGTGCCAGCAGCTTAGGGACTAGCGGGACCAATGAGCAGTTCTTC	CASSLGTSGTNEQFF
TRBJ2-1	-	TRBV5-6	-	TGTGCCAGCAGCTTTCAGGAGAATGAGCAGTTCTTC	CASSFQENEQFF
TRBJ1-6	-	TRBV10-1	-	TGCGCCAGCAGTGAGGGGGGCACCCTCCACTTT	CASSEGGTLHF
TRBJ2-4	-	TRBV10-3	-	TGTGCCATCAGTGCCGGAGGAAACATTCAGTACTTC	CAISAGGNIQYF
TRBJ1-6	-	TRBV30	-	TGTGCCTGGAGCGGGGATAATTCACCCCTCCACTTT	CAWSGDNSPLHF
TRBJ2-5	-	TRBV7-9	TRBD2	TGTGCCAGCAGCCCAGTTGGGAGGGCCGAAGAGACCCAGTACTTC	CASSPVGRAEETQYF
TRBJ1-2	-	TRBV7-2	-	TGTGCCAGCAGCTATACCGTGGGGCTGGGTTGCACCTTC	CASSYTVGLGCTF
TRBJ2-3	-	TRBV6-4	-	TGTGCCAGATGGGGGGGGCATTACATCGGGCAGTATTTT	CARWGGHYIGQYF
TRBJ2-1	-	TRBV11-2	-	TGTGCCAGCAGCTTCTCTGTAGGCAGGCGGACCTACAATGAGCAGTTCTTC	CASSFSVGRRTYNEQFF
TRBJ1-5	once	TRBV25-1	TRBD1	TGTGCCAGCAGTGTCTGGGCCCCAGGACAGGGGAATCAGCCCCAGCATTTT	CASSVWAPGQGNQPQHF
TRBJ1-1	-	TRBV7-2	TRBD1	TGTGCCAGCAGCCGTGGACAGGGGGCAAGAACTGAAGCTTTCTTT	CASSRGQGARTEAFF
TRBJ2-7	-	TRBV11-2	-	TGTGCCAGCAGCTTAGAGAGCAGCTACGAGCAGTACTTC	CASSLESSYEQYF
TRBJ2-5	once	TRBV5-6	-	TGTGCCAGCAGCTTGTCGAGGTACCAAGAGACCCAGTACTTC	CASSLSRYQETQYF